This T cell receptor (beta chain) was found in a study of shared clonotypes between healthy human individuals. Study-wide points: Despite large depth, sorted-subset datasets appeared incompletely sequenced.

Here immunoSEQ multiplex PCR was the method, and the copy in TCRdb shows in-frame clones only, minus some. The sample lists about 610,000 clones; about 95% were seen once. As to this clone: Its antigen is not identified. The sample has other DNA sequences that encode this CDR3 too.

CD8 cells regarded as naive lacked CD45RO, were positively chosen for CCR7, and omitted terminally differentiated effector memory CD45RA+ cells. The V and J ends lost 2 bases and 5 bases respectively, with 12 bases between them. The CDR3 covers 14 residues. Germline V gene lookup returns CDR1 MNHEY and CDR2 SMNVEV (reference sequence). The sequenced sample consisted of naive CD8+ T cells sorted from blood. The clonotype was recovered from a woman aged 25 to 39 in good health. The chain recombines TRBV27 with TRBJ1-1; D may be TRBD1 (6 bases). CDR3: CASSLVRGGTEAFF. In DNA, the CDR3 is TGTGCCAGCAGTTTAGTCAGGGGAGGGACTGAAGCTTTCTTT.